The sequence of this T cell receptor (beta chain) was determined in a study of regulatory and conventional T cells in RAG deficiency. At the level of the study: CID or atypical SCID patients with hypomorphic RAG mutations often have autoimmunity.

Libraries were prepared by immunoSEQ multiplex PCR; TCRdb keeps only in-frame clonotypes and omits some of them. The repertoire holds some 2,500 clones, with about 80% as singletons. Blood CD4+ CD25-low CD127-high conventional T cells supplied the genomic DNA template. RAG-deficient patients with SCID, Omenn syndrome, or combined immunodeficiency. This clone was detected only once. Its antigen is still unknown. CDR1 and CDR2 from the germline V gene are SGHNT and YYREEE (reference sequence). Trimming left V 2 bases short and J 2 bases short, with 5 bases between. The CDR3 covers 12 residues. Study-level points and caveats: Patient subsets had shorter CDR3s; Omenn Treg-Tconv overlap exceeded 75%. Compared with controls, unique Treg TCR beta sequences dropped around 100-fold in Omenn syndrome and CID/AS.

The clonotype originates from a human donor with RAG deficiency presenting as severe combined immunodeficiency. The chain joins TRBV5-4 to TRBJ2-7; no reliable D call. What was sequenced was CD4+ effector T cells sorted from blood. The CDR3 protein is CASSFSAYEQYF. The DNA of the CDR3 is TGTGCCAGCAGCTTCTCCGCCTACGAGCAGTACTTC. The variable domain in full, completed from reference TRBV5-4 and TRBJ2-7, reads ETGVTQSPTHLIKTRGQQVTLRCSSQSGHNTVSWYQQALGQGPQFIFQYYREEENGRGNFPPRFSGLQFPNYSSELNVNALELDDSALYLCASSFSAYEQYFGPGTRLTVT.